The 11 T cell receptor beta chains presented below share a single source sample, sequenced in a study of shared clonotypes between healthy human individuals. The data were produced by immunoSEQ multiplex PCR, yet TCRdb's version contains in-frame clones alone and is incomplete. The top ten clones hold 1.2% of a sample with around 2,100,000 clones, approximately 94% of them seen once. The naive CD8 subset, CD45RO-negative cells positively selected for CCR7, excluded terminally differentiated effector memory CD45RA+ cells. The sample consisted of naive CD8+ T cells sorted from blood. The receptor source for this set is a man aged 18 to 30 in good health.

The chain employs TRBV5-1 and TRBJ2-3, with TRBD1 identical over 9 bases. Germline CDR1 and CDR2: SGHRS and YFSETQ. Unmatched junction bases numbered 6, after V lost 4 bases and J lost 3 bases. This CDR3 region has 15 residues. CDR3 region: CASSLYGQGTDTQYF. CDR3 DNA: TGCGCCAGCAGCCTCTACGGACAGGGGACAGATACGCAGTATTTT.

The chain combines TRBV7-8 with TRBJ1-3, with TRBD1 as a possible D gene (5 bases). The germline gives CDR1 SGHVS, CDR2 FQNEAQ. This CDR3 comprises 16 residues. Trimming pared 5 bases from V and 6 bases from J, leaving 20 bases between. The CDR3 bases are TGTGCCAGCAGCCCCGAGGGGTGGGGCGGGGAAAACACCATATATTTT. Translated, it gives CASSPEGWGGENTIYF.

Only one count was recorded for this clone. The V and J genes are TRBV14 and TRBJ1-4; maybe TRBD1 (5 bases). Germline V gives CDR1 SGHDN, CDR2 FVKESK. V was trimmed by 0 bases and J by 3 bases, leaving 8 bases between them. The CDR3 is 15 residues long. For the CDR3, the DNA is TGTGCCAGCAGCCAAGAGAGGGGTCCTAATGAAAAACTGTTTTTT. Its translation: CASSQERGPNEKLFF.

J is TRBJ2-3 and V is TRBV27; 15 nucleotides match TRBD2. Trimming removed 5 bases from V and 2 bases from J; junction bases left unmatched: 11. The V gene's germline CDR1 is MNHEY and CDR2 SMNVEV (reference sequence). CDR3 length equals 19 residues. The CDR3 is CASSGGTSGRTPYTDTQYF. The CDR3, as DNA: TGTGCCAGCAGTGGAGGGACTAGCGGGAGGACCCCCTACACAGATACGCAGTATTTT.

The gene calls are TRBV7-9 and TRBJ2-7; 7 nucleotides agree with TRBD1. CDR1 is SEHNR, CDR2 FQNEAQ, per germline (reference sequence). This CDR3 contains 15 residues. Unmatched junction bases numbered 10, after V lost 5 bases and J lost 3 bases. CDR3 nucleotide sequence: TGTGCCAGCAGCCGATTCGGGACAGCCAACTACGAGCAGTACTTC. Encoded protein: CASSRFGTANYEQYF.

The chain uses TRBV13 and TRBJ1-2; the D gene is possibly TRBD1 (5 bases). Trimming took off 2 bases at V and 0 bases at J, with 13 bases between the two ends. Germline loops: CDR1 PRHDT, CDR2 FYEKMQ (reference sequence). CDR3 length: 16 residues. The DNA of the CDR3 is TGTGCCAGCAGCTTACAGGGTGGGGGTGCTAACTATGGCTACACCTTC. Translating it yields CASSLQGGGANYGYTF.

The gene calls are TRBV6-1 and TRBJ1-5; D is unresolved. This CDR3 has 15 residues. Looked up from germline, CDR1 is MNHNS and CDR2 is SASEGT. Deletions cut 1 base from V and 2 bases from J, with 9 bases between. The CDR3 loop reads CASSEELMGNQPQHF. Here the CDR3 DNA reads TGTGCCAGCAGTGAAGAGCTAATGGGCAATCAGCCCCAGCATTTT.

This chain uses TRBV2 with TRBJ1-1; D call uncertain. The V end was cut by 7 bases, the J end by 0 bases, with 15 bases between. CDR3 length: 15 amino acids. In germline, CDR1 is SNHLY, CDR2 FYNNEI. The CDR3 nucleotides read TGTGCCAGCACCGAGTGGGAGTCCCTGAACACTGAAGCTTTCTTT. The encoded protein is CASTEWESLNTEAFF. Supplemented by reference TRBV2 and TRBJ1-1, the full variable domain reads EPEVTQTPSHQVTQMGQEVILRCVPISNHLYFYWYRQILGQKVEFLVSFYNNEISEKSEIFDDQFSVERPDGSNFTLKIRSTKLEDSAMYFCASTEWESLNTEAFFGQGTRLTVV.

The V call is TRBV2, the J call TRBJ2-7; TRBD2 matches 7 bases. V shed 3 bases, J shed 5 bases, and the junction held 4 bases outside the gene matches. The CDR3 contains 13 residues. Germline V CDR1 and CDR2: SNHLY, FYNNEI. CDR3 sequence (DNA): TGTGCCAGCAGTGACCACCTAGCGGACGAGCAGTACTTC. As protein: CASSDHLADEQYF.

Only one count was recorded for this clone. Other DNA sequences in the sample encode the same CDR3. V gene TRBV4-1 combines with J gene TRBJ1-3; D gene unclear. The V gene's germline CDR1 is MGHRA and CDR2 YSYEKL. The CDR3 runs to 15 residues. Trimming left V 0 bases short and J 1 base short, with 7 bases between. The CDR3 is CASSQDPGSGNTIYF. The CDR3 DNA follows: TGCGCCAGCAGCCAAGATCCGGGTTCTGGAAACACCATATATTTT.

The rearrangement uses TRBV7-9 and TRBJ2-2; 7 bases match TRBD2. Germline V gene lookup returns CDR1 SEHNR and CDR2 FQNEAQ (reference sequence). Trimming at V came to 1 base and at J to 3 bases, leaving 5 bases not matched to a gene. This CDR3 has 16 residues. CDR3 protein: CASSLVSAGHTGELFF. CDR3 sequence (DNA): TGTGCCAGCAGCTTAGTATCAGCGGGACACACCGGGGAGCTGTTTTTT.